This TCR beta chain emerged from a study of blood T cell repertoires in COVID-19. Study information: The United States, Italy and Spain supplied acute and convalescent COVID-19 samples. Sources were T cells, B-cell-depleted T cells, or PBMCs; the material itself was cDNA or gDNA.

Per the authors' pipeline: Reference gene primers were amplified, and this amplification served to estimate nucleated cell counts. The assay was immunoSEQ multiplex PCR, and TCRdb's table has in-frame clones only and misses some. V and J calls and clone size are as listed in that table; D and trimming were resolved from the DNA. The sample contains about 73,000 clones, 80% to 90% of which appear only once. This CDR3 comprises 13 residues. With V trimmed by 6 bases and J by 8 bases, 9 bases remained unmatched. Germline CDR1 reads MNHEY; CDR2 reads SVGAGI. Sequencing was performed on peripheral blood. The receptor's source is a man in his fifties with active COVID-19. The genes are TRBV6-5 and TRBJ1-2, with TRBD1 identical over 7 bases. CDR3 nucleotides: TGTGCCAGCAGCCTTACAGGGGTAGGGGGCTACACCTTC. Amino acid sequence: CASSLTGVGGYTF.